The 27 T cell receptor beta chains listed next were all sequenced from one sample in a study of blood T cell repertoires in COVID-19. Clones were read by immunoSEQ multiplex PCR, and TCRdb kept only the in-frame ones, dropping some. The table lists about 290,000 clones, 85% to 90% of them singletons, with approximately 12% in the top ten. Sequencing was carried out using peripheral blood. Receptor source: a woman under 40 with COVID-19, enrolled during active disease.

This rearrangement joins TRBV12-3 or TRBV12-4 to TRBJ1-4; 8 bases fit TRBD1. With 4 bases clipped from V and 6 bases from J, the junction kept 1 base outside the gene matches. The CDR3 length is 13 residues. This chain's CDR3 is CASSSGGDEKLFF. CDR3 DNA: TGTGCCAGCAGTTCAGGGGGCGATGAAAAACTGTTTTTT.

The chain links TRBV6-5 to TRBJ2-1; D is uncertain. The CDR3 extends over 14 amino acids. Germline V gene data show CDR1 as MNHEY and CDR2 as SVGAGI. Trimming pared 5 bases from V and 4 bases from J, leaving 12 bases between. This chain's CDR3 is CASSPESIYNEQFF. The CDR3 nucleotides are TGTGCCAGCAGTCCCGAGTCCATTTACAATGAGCAGTTCTTC.

The rearrangement links TRBV30 to TRBJ1-5; D is possibly TRBD1 (5 bases). Germline V gene lookup returns CDR1 GTSNPN and CDR2 SVGIG (reference sequence). The CDR3 loop spans 14 amino acids. V lost 0 bases and J 4 bases, leaving 10 bases between the germline ends. Here the CDR3 reads CAWSVGAGNQPQHF. In DNA, the CDR3 is TGTGCCTGGAGTGTTGGGGCAGGGAATCAGCCCCAGCATTTT.

The gene calls are TRBV24-1 and TRBJ2-7, with D possibly being TRBD1 (5 bases). V lost 5 bases and J lost 3, with 16 bases in between. This CDR3 spans 15 amino acids. Per germline, CDR1 KGHDR and CDR2 SFDVKD. CDR3 nucleotides: TGTGCCACCAGTGGGGGCCAGGGCAGGATCTACGAGCAGTACTTC. Its translation is CATSGGQGRIYEQYF.

The genes are TRBV5-1 and TRBJ2-1; 15 bases align to TRBD2. Germline CDR1 SGHRS, CDR2 YFSETQ. The junction had 5 bases not matched to a gene; V was cut back by 0 bases and J by 7 bases. This CDR3 has 17 residues. This chain's CDR3 is CASSLGTSGGALNEQFF. The DNA of the CDR3 is TGCGCCAGCAGCTTGGGGACTAGCGGGGGGGCGTTGAATGAGCAGTTCTTC.

This chain joins TRBV20-1 and TRBJ2-7; a possible D gene is TRBD1 (5 bases). Germline V gene sequence: CDR1 DFQATT, CDR2 SNEGSKA (reference sequence). The V end was cut by 3 bases, the J end by 3 bases, with 15 bases between. The CDR3 runs to 14 residues. The chain's CDR3 is CSASRGARNYEQYF. CDR3 DNA: TGCAGTGCTAGTAGGGGCGCCAGAAACTACGAGCAGTACTTC.

This chain connects TRBV7-6 to TRBJ2-5, with TRBD2 matching 8 bases. The J call may be wrong; the DNA end is better matched by TRBJ2-7. CDR1 and CDR2 (germline): SGHVS, FNYEAQ. CDR3 size: 15 residues. CDR3 protein: CASSLELGGATEQYF. CDR3 sequence (DNA): TGTGCCAGCAGCTTAGAACTCGGGGGGGCCACCGAGCAGTACTTC.

This clone was seen only once. V usage is TRBV6-5 and J usage is TRBJ1-6, with 7 positions matching TRBD1. Germline assignment: CDR1 MNHEY and CDR2 SVGAGI. The J segment lost 12 bases and the V segment lost 2 bases, leaving 1 base of the junction unmatched. This CDR3 contains 12 residues. Here the CDR3 DNA reads TGTGCCAGCAGTTACCGGACAGGACCCCTCCACTTT. Translating it yields CASSYRTGPLHF.

The table lists this clone with a few counts. The chain is built from TRBV16 and TRBJ1-1; D remains ambiguous. This CDR3 contains 15 residues. V was clipped by 4 bases and J by 7 bases, with 19 bases between them. Germline CDR1 KGHSY, CDR2 FQNENV. In DNA, the CDR3 is TGTGCCAGCAGCCCACATGGTAGAGGGCCCGGTGAAGCTTTCTTT. It translates to CASSPHGRGPGEAFF.

The J gene is TRBJ1-1, the V gene TRBV15; D remains ambiguous. Trimming cost V 0 bases and J 1 base, with 9 bases left between them. The CDR3 loop spans 15 amino acids. Germline CDR1 is LNHNV and CDR2 is YYDKDF (reference sequence). The CDR3 coding sequence is TGTGCCACCAGCAGAGATTTTGGGAGGAACACTGAAGCTTTCTTT. This codes for CATSRDFGRNTEAFF.

The chain couples TRBV28 to TRBJ1-1; 7 bases are shared with TRBD1. Looked up from germline, CDR1 is MDHEN and CDR2 is SYDVKM. This CDR3 spans 16 amino acids. Trimming cost V 5 bases and J 0 bases; bases outside gene matches: 9. The CDR3: CASSPDWTGVNTEAFF. In DNA form, the CDR3 reads TGTGCCAGCAGTCCCGACTGGACAGGAGTGAACACTGAAGCTTTCTTT.

DNA of the CDR3: TGTGCCAGTAGTAAGACCGGGACAGGATATGGCTACACCTTC. This gives the protein CASSKTGTGYGYTF. The chain is built from TRBV19 and TRBJ1-2, with TRBD1 matching over 8 bases. V was pared by 4 bases and J by 5 bases, with 6 bases of the junction left unmatched. CDR3 length equals 14 residues. Per germline, CDR1 LNHDA and CDR2 SQIVND (reference sequence).

The chain has TRBV27 and TRBJ2-1, with 13 positions matching TRBD2. Germline V CDR1 and CDR2: MNHEY, SMNVEV (reference sequence). After removal of 5 bases from V and 0 bases from J, the junction contained 7 bases not matched to a gene. There are 18 residues in the CDR3. CDR3 amino acids: CASSAGTSGVSSYNEQFF. The DNA of the CDR3 is TGTGCCAGCAGTGCCGGGACTAGCGGGGTCAGCTCCTACAATGAGCAGTTCTTC.

The rearrangement links TRBV27 to TRBJ2-2; perhaps TRBD1 as D (6 bases). Germline values: CDR1 MNHEY, CDR2 SMNVEV (reference sequence). The length of the CDR3 is 14 residues. V was pared by 8 bases and J by 0 bases, with 10 bases between. As DNA, the CDR3 is TGTGCCAGCGGGGACATTACGAACACCGGGGAGCTGTTTTTT. This codes for CASGDITNTGELFF.

V and J are TRBV18 and TRBJ1-2; 7 bases fit TRBD1. From germline, CDR1 is KGHSH and CDR2 LQKENI. V was pared by 4 bases and J by 8 bases, with 10 bases of the junction left unmatched. The CDR3 contains 14 residues. The CDR3 sequence is CASSLLGTGEGYTF. CDR3 bases: TGTGCCAGCTCACTTCTAGGAACAGGGGAGGGCTACACCTTC.

The rearrangement joins TRBV6-5 to TRBJ1-1; D uncertain. V lost 6 bases and J lost 11, with 13 bases in between. The CDR3 is 11 amino acids. CDR1 and CDR2 from the germline V gene are MNHEY and SVGAGI. The CDR3 coding sequence is TGTGCCAGCAGCAGCGCGGCAAGGGCTTTCTTT. It yields the protein CASSSAARAFF.

The rearrangement links TRBV7-9 to TRBJ2-2; TRBD1 is a possible D gene (7 bases). V was clipped by 2 bases and J by 6 bases, with 16 bases between them. CDR3 length: 16 residues. CDR1 SEHNR and CDR2 FQNEAQ come from the germline V gene (reference sequence). Written as DNA, the CDR3 is TGTGCCAGCAGCTTAAACCTCAGGGGGGCTTCCGGGGAGCTGTTTTTT. It is translated as CASSLNLRGASGELFF.

The V and J genes are TRBV27 and TRBJ2-1; 10 positions match TRBD2. Germline V gene lookup returns CDR1 MNHEY and CDR2 SMNVEV (reference sequence). With V trimmed by 3 bases and J by 7 bases, 3 bases remained unmatched. This CDR3 is built from 14 residues. DNA of the CDR3: TGTGCCAGCAGTTTGAGGACTAGCGGAAATGAGCAGTTCTTC. It is translated as CASSLRTSGNEQFF.

About this clone itself: The likely explanation is a read error, given a far larger clone one base away. The chain recombines TRBV7-9 with TRBJ1-2; D is perhaps TRBD1 (6 bases). V was cut by 5 bases and J by 2 bases, with 9 bases left in between. CDR3 size: 13 residues. Germline CDR1 is SEHNR and CDR2 is FQNEAQ (reference sequence). The CDR3 region is CASSRDRNYGYTF. The CDR3 DNA reads TGTGCCAGCAGCCGCGACAGGAACTATGGCTACACCTTC.

This chain uses TRBV5-4 with TRBJ2-5, with D possibly being TRBD2 (7 bases). V gave up 0 bases and J gave up 5 bases, with 14 bases separating them. Germline V gene sequence: CDR1 SGHNT, CDR2 YYREEE (reference sequence). This CDR3 region has 15 residues. CDR3 amino acids: CASSLDWGGVETQYF. CDR3 DNA: TGTGCCAGCAGCTTGGATTGGGGGGGCGTCGAGACCCAGTACTTC.

J is TRBJ1-3 and V is TRBV2; no definite D call. The CDR3 runs to 15 residues. Per the germline V gene, CDR1 is SNHLY and CDR2 is FYNNEI. The germline V and J ends were trimmed by 3 bases and 1 base, with 10 bases remaining between them. The chain's CDR3 is CASSDDTGSGNTIYF. CDR3 coding DNA: TGTGCCAGCAGTGACGATACGGGTTCTGGAAACACCATATATTTT.

Only one count was recorded for this clone. The chain employs TRBV5-5 and TRBJ1-5; the match to TRBD1 covers 8 bases. Germline V gene lookup returns CDR1 SGHKS and CDR2 YYEKEE (reference sequence). V was pared by 2 bases and J by 7 bases, with 5 bases of the junction left unmatched. CDR3 length: 14 residues. In nucleotides, the CDR3 is TGTGCCAGCAGCTTTGACAGGGGACTCCAGCCCCAGCATTTT. Its translation: CASSFDRGLQPQHF.

The chain links TRBV7-6 to TRBJ1-3; the match to TRBD1 covers 7 bases. V lost 4 bases and J lost 0; bases outside the gene matches: 3. Germline-derived CDR1 and CDR2 are SGHVS and FNYEAQ. The CDR3 is 15 residues long. CDR3 protein: CASSSTGFSGNTIYF. As DNA, the CDR3 is TGTGCCAGCAGCTCGACAGGGTTCTCTGGAAACACCATATATTTT.

This clone has only one observation. This chain connects TRBV4-1 to TRBJ1-3, with 7 positions matching TRBD1. V shed 1 base, J shed 2 bases, and the junction held 5 bases outside the gene matches. The germline CDR1 and CDR2 sequences are MGHRA and YSYEKL. The CDR3 consists of 16 residues. The CDR3 loop is CASSQAETGPGNTIYF. The CDR3 coding sequence is TGCGCCAGCAGCCAAGCGGAGACAGGGCCTGGAAACACCATATATTTT.

The chain links TRBV20-1 to TRBJ2-1, with 15 nucleotides matching TRBD2. The CDR3 is made up of 15 amino acids. Germline CDR1 reads DFQATT; CDR2 reads SNEGSKA (reference sequence). Trimming took 3 bases from V and 10 from J; bases not matched to a gene: 7. The CDR3 bases are TGCAGTGCTAGTAGGGGACTAGCGGGGGGAGGGGAGCAGTTCTTC. This sequence encodes CSASRGLAGGGEQFF.

This clone was counted a single time. The gene calls are TRBV9 and TRBJ1-2; 10 nucleotides line up with TRBD1. The J segment lost 5 bases and the V segment lost 3 bases, leaving 7 bases of the junction unmatched. From germline, CDR1 is SGDLS and CDR2 YYNGEE. The CDR3 is 15 amino acids. The CDR3 loop reads CASSGLTGGRYGYTF. In nucleotides, the CDR3 is TGTGCCAGCAGCGGACTGACAGGGGGCCGGTATGGCTACACCTTC.

The CDR3 loop reads CASTNSGTSVHEQYF. CDR3 bases: TGTGCCAGCACGAACTCCGGGACTAGCGTCCACGAGCAGTACTTC. The J gene is TRBJ2-7, the V gene TRBV2; 10 bases are a match to TRBD2. CDR1 SNHLY and CDR2 FYNNEI come from the germline V gene. Trimming at V came to 7 bases and at J to 5 bases, leaving 11 bases not matched to a gene. The CDR3 is made up of 15 amino acids. The whole variable domain, filled in from reference TRBV2 and TRBJ2-7, reads EPEVTQTPSHQVTQMGQEVILRCVPISNHLYFYWYRQILGQKVEFLVSFYNNEISEKSEIFDDQFSVERPDGSNFTLKIRSTKLEDSAMYFCASTNSGTSVHEQYFGPGTRLTVT.